A selection of T cell receptor beta chains follows, all from one sample in a study of human T cells and chemical hapten exposure. MiXCR was run by TCRdb on the RACE reads, yielding one entry per CDR3 protein. The data hold about 380,000 distinct CDR3 sequences, with 6% to 7% observed a single time. The sample here was whole blood, taken in connection with sensitization to the hapten diphenylcyclopropenone (DPC). The receptors here all came from a woman between 18 and 29 years old with alopecia areata. Some clones in this sample may be carry-over from other donors' samples. Each CDR3 is given with its conserved first and last residue. A D gene is named only where the DNA matches it firmly. Clone sizes are given selectively: once, few, many, or a class where the clone is expanded.

TRBV7-2	-	many	TRBJ2-7	TGTGCCAGCAGCTTTCGGACAGAGACCTACGAGCAGTACTTC	CASSFRTETYEQYF
TRBV7-2	TRBD2	-	TRBJ2-3	TGTGCCAGCAGCTTTCGGGGGGGCACAGATACGCAGTATTTT	CASSFRGGTDTQYF
TRBV4-1	-	many	TRBJ2-2	TGCGCCAGCAGCCTGCCGATCCGACCACAAAACACCGGGGAGCTGTTTTTT	CASSLPIRPQNTGELFF
TRBV11-2	-	-	TRBJ1-3	TGTGCCAGCAGCCTACTCGGACAGAGAGGAAACACCATATATTTT	CASSLLGQRGNTIYF
TRBV7-2	-	-	TRBJ2-5	TGTGCCAGCAGCTCGGACGAAGAGACCCAGTACTTC	CASSSDEETQYF
TRBV2	-	-	TRBJ2-5	TGTGCCAGCAGTGAACGGCTTCTCCTCGTCGGAGAGACCCAGTACTTC	CASSERLLLVGETQYF
TRBV7-2	-	few	TRBJ2-4	TGTGCCAGCAGCCGGGACCGCAGGGACATTCAGTACTTC	CASSRDRRDIQYF
TRBV7-9	-	-	TRBJ2-1	TGTGCCAGCAGCTTAGCGGCCCTTAGGGAGTTCTTC	CASSLAALREFF
TRBV7-3	TRBD2	-	TRBJ2-1	TGTGCCAGCAGCACTCGAGGACTAGCGGGGAATGAGCAGTTCTTC	CASSTRGLAGNEQFF
TRBV20-1	TRBD2	few	TRBJ2-5	TGCAGTGCCCCGGCAGCGGGGGGGCCGGAGACCCAGTACTTC	CSAPAAGGPETQYF
TRBV4-2	TRBD2	few	TRBJ2-1	TGTGCCAGCAGCCAGGGCGGGGGGGCCGATGAGCAGTTCTTC	CASSQGGGADEQFF
TRBV4-3	TRBD1	-	TRBJ2-5	TGCGCCAGCAGCCCACGGACAGGGGGCGCGGAGACCCAGTACTTC	CASSPRTGGAETQYF
TRBV6-2/TRBV6-3	-	many	TRBJ2-2	TGTGCCAGCAGGGCTGGACAGAACACCGGGGAGCTGTTTTTT	CASRAGQNTGELFF
TRBV14	-	few	TRBJ1-1	TGTGCCAGCAGCCACAGGAAGAACACTGAAGCTTTCTTT	CASSHRKNTEAFF
TRBV10-3	TRBD1	many	TRBJ1-2	TGTGCCATCAGGGACAGGTCGGTCAATGGCTACACCTTC	CAIRDRSVNGYTF
TRBV6-5	TRBD1	many	TRBJ1-1	TGTGCCAGCAGTTACCCGGGGACAGGGGAAGCTTTCTTT	CASSYPGTGEAFF
TRBV3-1	TRBD2	-	TRBJ2-1	TGTGCCAGCAGCCAAGGGTTAAGCGGGGGGGCACTTCTCCATGAGCAGTTCTTC	CASSQGLSGGALLHEQFF
TRBV28	TRBD2	-	TRBJ2-3	TGTGCCAGCAGTTTACCCTGGGAGGGTACAGATACGCAGTATTTT	CASSLPWEGTDTQYF
TRBV29-1	TRBD1	few	TRBJ1-1	TGCAGCGCCCGGGACAGGGGTACGAACACTGAAGCTTTCTTT	CSARDRGTNTEAFF
TRBV20-1	-	few	TRBJ2-1	TGCAGTGCTACGAGAGGGAGCCGCAACAATGAGCAGTTCTTC	CSATRGSRNNEQFF
TRBV4-3	TRBD1	many	TRBJ2-7	TGCGCCAGCAGCCAAGCGGTAATTCCCCAGGACAGGGTCTACGAGCAGTACTTC	CASSQAVIPQDRVYEQYF
TRBV20-1	-	-	TRBJ2-7	TGCAGTGCACCTATCAGCGGATCCTACGAGCAGTACTTC	CSAPISGSYEQYF
TRBV12-5	-	-	TRBJ1-1	TGTGCTAGTGGTCTATGGGACGGGAACACTGAAGCTTTCTTT	CASGLWDGNTEAFF
TRBV9	TRBD1	-	TRBJ1-5	TGTGCCAGCAGCGTAGTGGGATTCATCGACAGGGAAGGGCCCAATCAGCCCCAGCATTTT	CASSVVGFIDREGPNQPQHF
TRBV5-4	TRBD2	-	TRBJ2-1	TGTGCCAGCAGCTTTGGGGCTAGCGGGGGCCCCCGGTTCTTC	CASSFGASGGPRFF
TRBV10-3	TRBD1	few	TRBJ1-2	TGTGCCCCCATCCTTTCCGACAGGGAAGGGTATAAAGGAGGCTATGGCTACACCTTC	CAPILSDREGYKGGYGYTF
TRBV18	TRBD1	few	TRBJ1-5	TGTGCCAGCTCACCACTCGAGGGGGCGGATCAGCCCCAGCATTTT	CASSPLEGADQPQHF
TRBV10-3	-	-	TRBJ2-1	TGTGCCATCGGTGCGGCGGTCTACAATGAGCAGTTCTTC	CAIGAAVYNEQFF
TRBV10-3	TRBD1	many	TRBJ1-1	TGTGCCATCAGTGCTTACAGGGGGCCGAACACTGAAGCTTTCTTT	CAISAYRGPNTEAFF
TRBV7-2	-	many	TRBJ1-5	TGTGCCAGCAGCTTAGTGGGATCTGATCAGCCCCAGCATTTT	CASSLVGSDQPQHF
TRBV7-2	-	few	TRBJ2-3	TGTGCCAGCAGATACACCGGGACTCGGAACACAGATACGCAGTATTTT	CASRYTGTRNTDTQYF
TRBV24-1	-	many	TRBJ1-1	TGTGCCACAGGACAGTCCAGTACAGAAGCTTTCTTT	CATGQSSTEAFF
TRBV18	TRBD1	-	TRBJ2-7	TGTGCCAGCTCACAAGGGACAGGGGCAAGCTACGAGCAGTACTTC	CASSQGTGASYEQYF
TRBV18	-	-	TRBJ2-7	TGTGCCAGCTCAGCTTTCCCAAGATCTCAGGGGGAGCAGTACTTC	CASSAFPRSQGEQYF
TRBV7-9	TRBD2	few	TRBJ2-1	TGTGCCAGCAGCTTACAAAGACTAGCGGTAATCGACTCCTACAATGAGCAGTTCTTC	CASSLQRLAVIDSYNEQFF
TRBV12-3/TRBV12-4	-	many	TRBJ1-4	TGTGCCAGCAGTTTCGGGGATAGTAGAAATGAAAAACTGTTTTTT	CASSFGDSRNEKLFF
TRBV2	TRBD1	-	TRBJ2-1	TGTGCCAGCAGTATGGACAGGGGCTCCTACAATGAGCAGTTCTTC	CASSMDRGSYNEQFF
TRBV2	-	many	TRBJ2-3	TGTGCCAGCAGAGCCACAGGGACAACGCAGTATTTT	CASRATGTTQYF
TRBV7-6	-	-	TRBJ2-7	TGTGCCAGCAGCTTAGCCCCGGACAGCTCCTACGAGCAGTACTTC	CASSLAPDSSYEQYF
TRBV6-1	-	many	TRBJ1-5	TGTGCCAGCAGTGAACAGGGAGTTGCCAATCAGCCCCAGCATTTT	CASSEQGVANQPQHF
TRBV7-2	-	-	TRBJ1-5	TGTGCCAGCAGCTTAGGTGGAGGGGCCCCGGGGGGCAATCAGCCCCAGCATTTT	CASSLGGGAPGGNQPQHF
TRBV9	-	few	TRBJ1-5	TGTGCCAGCAGTCAGAGCGGGGATGCCAATCAGCCCCAGCATTTT	CASSQSGDANQPQHF
TRBV4-2	TRBD1	-	TRBJ2-3	TGTGCCAGCAGCCGGTTGGAGACAGGGGACACAGATACGCAGTATTTT	CASSRLETGDTDTQYF
TRBV18	-	few	TRBJ2-3	TGTGCCAGCTCACGGACAGCCCTGCCCGATACGCAGTATTTT	CASSRTALPDTQYF
TRBV4-3	-	-	TRBJ2-2	TGCGCCGGCAGCCAAGTACAGGTGAACACCGGGGAGCTGTTTTTT	CAGSQVQVNTGELFF
TRBV11-1	-	-	TRBJ2-1	TGTGCCAGCAGCTTAGTCGGGGGGCCCTACAATGAGCAGTTCTTC	CASSLVGGPYNEQFF
TRBV7-2	-	-	TRBJ1-5	TGTGCCAGCAGCTTAGGAGGGCACGGGAATCAGCCCCAGCATTTT	CASSLGGHGNQPQHF
TRBV28	-	many	TRBJ1-5	TGTGCCAGCAGTTTATCCCGACGCGCGGGGCGAGGAAATCAGCCCCAGCATTTT	CASSLSRRAGRGNQPQHF
TRBV29-1	TRBD1	many	TRBJ1-4	TGCAGCGTGTCACAGGGGATGATTAATGAAAAACTGTTTTTT	CSVSQGMINEKLFF
TRBV12-3/TRBV12-4	TRBD1	many	TRBJ1-2	TGTGCCAGCAGTTTTCTTTCCGGGGACAGCCATCGCCCCTATGGCTACACCTTC	CASSFLSGDSHRPYGYTF
TRBV9	TRBD2	few	TRBJ2-1	TGTGCCAGCAGCGGAGCTACTAGCGGGAGTGAGCAGTTCTTC	CASSGATSGSEQFF
TRBV7-9	TRBD1	many	TRBJ1-5	TGTGCCAGCAACACAGGGGGCAATCAGCCCCAGCATTTT	CASNTGGNQPQHF
TRBV12-5	-	-	TRBJ2-1	TGTGCTAGTGGTAACAGACAGACAAGCTCCTACAATGAGCAGTTCTTC	CASGNRQTSSYNEQFF
TRBV9	TRBD1	-	TRBJ2-2	TGTGCCAGCAGCGGGAGACAGGGGAACGCCGGGGAGCTGTTTTTT	CASSGRQGNAGELFF
TRBV4-3	-	medium-sized	TRBJ2-6	TGCGCCAGCGGCGAACAGGCATACTCTGGGGCCAACGTCCTGACTTTC	CASGEQAYSGANVLTF